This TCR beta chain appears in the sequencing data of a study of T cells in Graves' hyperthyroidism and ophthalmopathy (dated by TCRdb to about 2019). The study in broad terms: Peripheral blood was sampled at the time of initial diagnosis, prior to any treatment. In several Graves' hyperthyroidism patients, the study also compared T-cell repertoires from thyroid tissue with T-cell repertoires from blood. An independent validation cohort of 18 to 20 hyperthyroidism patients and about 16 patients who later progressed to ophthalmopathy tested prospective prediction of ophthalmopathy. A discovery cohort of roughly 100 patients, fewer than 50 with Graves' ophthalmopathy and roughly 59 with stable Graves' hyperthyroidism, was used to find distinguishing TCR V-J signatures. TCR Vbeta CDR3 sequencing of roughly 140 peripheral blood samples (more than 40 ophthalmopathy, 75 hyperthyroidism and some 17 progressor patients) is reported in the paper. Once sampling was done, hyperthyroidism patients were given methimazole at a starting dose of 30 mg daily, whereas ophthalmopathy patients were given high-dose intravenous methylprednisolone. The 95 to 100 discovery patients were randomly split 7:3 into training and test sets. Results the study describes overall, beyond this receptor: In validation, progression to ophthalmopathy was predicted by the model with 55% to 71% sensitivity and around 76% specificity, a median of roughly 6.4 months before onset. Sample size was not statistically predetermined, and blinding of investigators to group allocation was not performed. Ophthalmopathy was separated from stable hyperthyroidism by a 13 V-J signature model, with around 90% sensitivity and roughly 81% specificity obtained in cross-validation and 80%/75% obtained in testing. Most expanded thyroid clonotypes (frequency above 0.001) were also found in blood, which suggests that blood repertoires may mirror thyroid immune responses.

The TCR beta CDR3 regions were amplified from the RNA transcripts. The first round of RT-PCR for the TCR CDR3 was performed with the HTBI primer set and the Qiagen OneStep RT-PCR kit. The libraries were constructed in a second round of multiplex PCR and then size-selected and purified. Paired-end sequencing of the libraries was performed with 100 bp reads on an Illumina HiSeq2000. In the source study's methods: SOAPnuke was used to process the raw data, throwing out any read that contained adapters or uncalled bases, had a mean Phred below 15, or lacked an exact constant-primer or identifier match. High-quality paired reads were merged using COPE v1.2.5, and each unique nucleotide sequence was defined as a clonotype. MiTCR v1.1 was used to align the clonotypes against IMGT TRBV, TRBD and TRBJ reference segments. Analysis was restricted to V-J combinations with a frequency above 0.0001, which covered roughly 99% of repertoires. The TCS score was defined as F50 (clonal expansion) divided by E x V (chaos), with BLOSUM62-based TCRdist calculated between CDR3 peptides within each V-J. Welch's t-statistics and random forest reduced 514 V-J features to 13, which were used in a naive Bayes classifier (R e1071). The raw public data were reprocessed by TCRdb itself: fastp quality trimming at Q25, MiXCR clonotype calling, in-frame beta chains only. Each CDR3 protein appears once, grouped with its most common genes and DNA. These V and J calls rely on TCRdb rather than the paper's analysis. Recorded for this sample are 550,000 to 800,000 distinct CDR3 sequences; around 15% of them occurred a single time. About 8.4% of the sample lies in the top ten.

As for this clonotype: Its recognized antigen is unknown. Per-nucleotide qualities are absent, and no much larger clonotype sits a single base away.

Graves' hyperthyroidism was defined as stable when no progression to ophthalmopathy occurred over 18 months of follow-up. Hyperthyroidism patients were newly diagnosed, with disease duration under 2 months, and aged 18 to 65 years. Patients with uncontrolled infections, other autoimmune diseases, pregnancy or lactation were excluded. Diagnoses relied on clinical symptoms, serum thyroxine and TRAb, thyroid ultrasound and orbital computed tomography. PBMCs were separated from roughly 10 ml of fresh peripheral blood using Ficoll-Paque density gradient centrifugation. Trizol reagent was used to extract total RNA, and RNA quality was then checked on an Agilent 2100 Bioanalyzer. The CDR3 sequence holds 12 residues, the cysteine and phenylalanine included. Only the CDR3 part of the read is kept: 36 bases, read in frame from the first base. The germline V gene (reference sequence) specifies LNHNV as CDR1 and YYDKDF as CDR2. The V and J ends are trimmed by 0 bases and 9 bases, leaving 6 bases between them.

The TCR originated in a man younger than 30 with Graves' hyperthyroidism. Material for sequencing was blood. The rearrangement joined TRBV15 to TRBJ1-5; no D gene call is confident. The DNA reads TGTGCCACCAGCAGAGATGCGGGGCCCCAGCATTTT. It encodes CATSRDAGPQHF.